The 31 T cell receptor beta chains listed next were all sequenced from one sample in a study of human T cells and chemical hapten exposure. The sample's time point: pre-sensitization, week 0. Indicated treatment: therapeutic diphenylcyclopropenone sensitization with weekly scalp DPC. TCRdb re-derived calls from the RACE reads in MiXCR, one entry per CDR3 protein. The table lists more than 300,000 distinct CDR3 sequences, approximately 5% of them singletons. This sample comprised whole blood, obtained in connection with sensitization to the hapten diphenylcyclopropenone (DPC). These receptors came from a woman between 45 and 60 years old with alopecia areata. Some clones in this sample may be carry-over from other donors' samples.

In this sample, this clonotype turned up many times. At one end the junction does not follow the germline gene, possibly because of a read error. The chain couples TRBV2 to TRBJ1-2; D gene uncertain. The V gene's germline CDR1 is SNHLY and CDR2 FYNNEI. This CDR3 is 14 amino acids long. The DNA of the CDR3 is TGTGCCAGCTGTGATCGGACGGACTACTATGGCTACACCTTC. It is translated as CASCDRTDYYGYTF.

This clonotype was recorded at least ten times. This CDR3 reads CSAAGLAGGPGSYNEQFF. The CDR3 bases are TGCAGTGCTGCCGGACTAGCGGGAGGGCCAGGTTCCTACAATGAGCAGTTCTTC. The chain employs TRBV20-1 and TRBJ2-1, with 15 positions matching TRBD2. Germline CDR1 and CDR2: DFQATT and SNEGSKA (reference sequence). The CDR3 totals 18 residues. The trim removed 5 bases at V and 1 base at J, leaving 9 bases unmatched.

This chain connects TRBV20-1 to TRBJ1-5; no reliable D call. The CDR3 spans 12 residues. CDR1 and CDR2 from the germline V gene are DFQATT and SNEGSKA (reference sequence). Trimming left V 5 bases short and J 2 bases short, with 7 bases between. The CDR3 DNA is TGCAGTGCTGGGGTAGGCAATCAGCCCCAGCATTTT. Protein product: CSAGVGNQPQHF.

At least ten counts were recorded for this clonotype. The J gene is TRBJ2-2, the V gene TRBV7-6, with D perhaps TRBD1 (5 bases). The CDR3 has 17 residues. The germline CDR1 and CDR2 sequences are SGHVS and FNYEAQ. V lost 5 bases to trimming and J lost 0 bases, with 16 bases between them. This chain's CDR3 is CASSPRIGAANTGELFF. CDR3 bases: TGTGCCAGCAGCCCTAGGATTGGGGCAGCGAACACCGGGGAGCTGTTTTTT.

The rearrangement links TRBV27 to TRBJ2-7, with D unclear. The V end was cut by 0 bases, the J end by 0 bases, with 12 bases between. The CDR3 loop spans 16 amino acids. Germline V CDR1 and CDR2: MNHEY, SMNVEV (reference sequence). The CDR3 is CASSLSTGKSSYEQYF. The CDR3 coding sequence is TGTGCCAGCAGTTTATCGACGGGTAAATCCTCCTACGAGCAGTACTTC.

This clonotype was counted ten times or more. This chain's CDR3 is CATSDVRGGDNEQFF. CDR3 in DNA: TGTGCCACCAGTGATGTCAGAGGGGGGGACAATGAGCAGTTCTTC. This chain connects TRBV24-1 to TRBJ2-1; tentative D call: TRBD2 (7 bases). The germline V gene encodes CDR1 KGHDR and CDR2 SFDVKD. The CDR3 sequence is 15 residues long. V dropped 3 bases and J dropped 5 bases, with 13 bases sitting between them.

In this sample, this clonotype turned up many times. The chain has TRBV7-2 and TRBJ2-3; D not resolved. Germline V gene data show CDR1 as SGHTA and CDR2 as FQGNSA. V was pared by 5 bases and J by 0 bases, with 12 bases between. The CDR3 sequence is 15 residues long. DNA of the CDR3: TGTGCCAGCAGCCTCGCCGCAGTCAGCACAGATACGCAGTATTTT. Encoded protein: CASSLAAVSTDTQYF.

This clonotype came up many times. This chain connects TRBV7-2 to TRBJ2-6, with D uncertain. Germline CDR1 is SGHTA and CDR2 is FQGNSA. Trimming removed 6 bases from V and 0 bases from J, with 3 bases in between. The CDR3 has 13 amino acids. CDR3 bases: TGTGCCAGCAGGGACTCTGGGGCCAACGTCCTGACTTTC. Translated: CASRDSGANVLTF.

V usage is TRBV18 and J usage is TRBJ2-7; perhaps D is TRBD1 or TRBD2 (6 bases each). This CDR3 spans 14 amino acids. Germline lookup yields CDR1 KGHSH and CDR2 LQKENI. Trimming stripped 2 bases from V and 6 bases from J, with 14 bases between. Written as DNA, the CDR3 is TGTGCCAGCTCACCAGGGCAGGGGAGGTTCGAGCAGTACTTC. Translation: CASSPGQGRFEQYF.

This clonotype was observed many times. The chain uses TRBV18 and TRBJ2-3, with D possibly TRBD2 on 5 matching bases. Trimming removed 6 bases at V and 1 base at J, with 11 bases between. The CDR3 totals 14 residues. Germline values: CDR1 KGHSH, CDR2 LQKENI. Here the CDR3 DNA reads TGTGCCAGCTCCGGAGGAGTCGGCACAGATACGCAGTATTTT. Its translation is CASSGGVGTDTQYF.

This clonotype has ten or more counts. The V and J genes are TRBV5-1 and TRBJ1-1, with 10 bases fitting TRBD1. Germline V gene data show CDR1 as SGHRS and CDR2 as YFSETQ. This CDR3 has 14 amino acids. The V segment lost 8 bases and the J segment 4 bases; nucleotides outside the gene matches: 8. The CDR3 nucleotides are TGCGCCAGTTCGACAGGGGGCACAGGCACTGAAGCTTTCTTT. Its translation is CASSTGGTGTEAFF.

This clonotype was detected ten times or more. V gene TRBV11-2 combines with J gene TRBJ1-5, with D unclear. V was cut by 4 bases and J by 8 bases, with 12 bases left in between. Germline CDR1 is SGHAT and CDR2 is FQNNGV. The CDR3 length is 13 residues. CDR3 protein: CASSYAPGKPQHF. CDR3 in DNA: TGTGCCAGCAGCTACGCCCCCGGAAAGCCCCAGCATTTT.

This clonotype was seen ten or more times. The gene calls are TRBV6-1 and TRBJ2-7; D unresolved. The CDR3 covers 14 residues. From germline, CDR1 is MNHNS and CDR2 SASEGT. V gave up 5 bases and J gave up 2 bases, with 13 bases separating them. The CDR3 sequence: CASSPGGGTYEQYF. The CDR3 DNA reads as TGTGCCAGCAGTCCTGGTGGCGGTACCTACGAGCAGTACTTC.

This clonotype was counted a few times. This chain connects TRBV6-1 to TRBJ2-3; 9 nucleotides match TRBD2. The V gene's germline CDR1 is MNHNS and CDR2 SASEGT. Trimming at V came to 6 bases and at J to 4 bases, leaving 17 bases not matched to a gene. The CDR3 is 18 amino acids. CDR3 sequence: CASSLSPLRRGGPDTQYF. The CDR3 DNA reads TGTGCCAGCAGCCTTTCCCCGCTACGGCGGGGGGGCCCAGATACGCAGTATTTT.

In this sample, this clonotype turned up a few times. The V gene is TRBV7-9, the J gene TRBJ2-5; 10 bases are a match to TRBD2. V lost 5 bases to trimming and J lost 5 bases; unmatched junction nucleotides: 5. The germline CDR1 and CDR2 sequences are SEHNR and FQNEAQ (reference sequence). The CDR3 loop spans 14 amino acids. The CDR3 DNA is TGTGCCAGCAGCGCAGGGACTAGCGCGGAGACCCAGTACTTC. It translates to CASSAGTSAETQYF.

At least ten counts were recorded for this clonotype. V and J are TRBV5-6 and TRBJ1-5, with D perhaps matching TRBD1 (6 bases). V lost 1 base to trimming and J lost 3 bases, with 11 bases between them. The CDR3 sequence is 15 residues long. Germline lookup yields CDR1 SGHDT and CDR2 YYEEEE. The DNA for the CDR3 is TGTGCCAGCAGCTTGACGGGACAACACAATCAGCCCCAGCATTTT. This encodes CASSLTGQHNQPQHF.

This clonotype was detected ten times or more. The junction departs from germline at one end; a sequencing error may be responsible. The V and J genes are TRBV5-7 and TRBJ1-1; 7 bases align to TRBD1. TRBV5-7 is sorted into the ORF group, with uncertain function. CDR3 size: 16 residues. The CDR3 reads CASRCTGEEGILEGNF. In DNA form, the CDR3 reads TGTGCCAGCAGGTGCACAGGGGAAGAAGGAATCCTCGAGGGGAACTTT.

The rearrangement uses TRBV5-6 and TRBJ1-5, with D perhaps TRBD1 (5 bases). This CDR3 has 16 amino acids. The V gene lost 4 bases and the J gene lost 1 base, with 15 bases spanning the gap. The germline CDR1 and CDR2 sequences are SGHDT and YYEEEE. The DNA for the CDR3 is TGTGCCAGCAGCACCACAGGAGAGCAAAGCAATCAGCCCCAGCATTTT. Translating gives CASSTTGEQSNQPQHF.

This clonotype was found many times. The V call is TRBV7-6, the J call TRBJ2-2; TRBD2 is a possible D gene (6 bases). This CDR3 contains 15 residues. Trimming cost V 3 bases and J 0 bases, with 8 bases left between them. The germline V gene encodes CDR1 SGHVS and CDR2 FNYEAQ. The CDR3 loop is CASSLGLPNTGELFF. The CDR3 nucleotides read TGTGCCAGCAGCTTGGGACTCCCGAACACCGGGGAGCTGTTTTTT. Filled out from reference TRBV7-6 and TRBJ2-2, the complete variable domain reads GAGVSQSPRYKVTKRGQDVALRCDPISGHVSLYWYRQALGQGPEFLTYFNYEAQQDKSGLPNDRFSAERPEGSISTLTIQRTEQRDSAMYRCASSLGLPNTGELFFGEGSRLTVL.

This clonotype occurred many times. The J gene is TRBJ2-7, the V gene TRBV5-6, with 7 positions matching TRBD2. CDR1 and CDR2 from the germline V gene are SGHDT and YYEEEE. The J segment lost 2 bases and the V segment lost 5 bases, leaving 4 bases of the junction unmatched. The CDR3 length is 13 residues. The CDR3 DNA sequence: TGTGCCAGCAGTACTAGCGTAACCTACGAGCAGTACTTC. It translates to CASSTSVTYEQYF.

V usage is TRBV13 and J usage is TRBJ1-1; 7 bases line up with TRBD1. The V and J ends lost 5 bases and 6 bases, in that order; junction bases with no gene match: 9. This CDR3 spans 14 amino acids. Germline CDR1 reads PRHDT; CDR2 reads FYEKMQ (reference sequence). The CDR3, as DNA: TGTGCCAGCAGCGACCGGGACAGTGACTCTGAAGCTTTCTTT. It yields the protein CASSDRDSDSEAFF.

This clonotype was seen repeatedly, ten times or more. This CDR3 is CASSDREAQPQHF. The DNA for the CDR3 is TGTGCCAGCAGCGACAGGGAAGCGCAGCCCCAGCATTTT. The rearrangement joins TRBV2 to TRBJ1-5; 7 bases match TRBD1. V lost 6 bases, J lost 7 bases, and 6 bases stayed unmatched. The CDR3 totals 13 residues. Germline values: CDR1 SNHLY, CDR2 FYNNEI. Complete variable domain (other parts from reference TRBV2 and TRBJ1-5): EPEVTQTPSHQVTQMGQEVILRCVPISNHLYFYWYRQILGQKVEFLVSFYNNEISEKSEIFDDQFSVERPDGSNFTLKIRSTKLEDSAMYFCASSDREAQPQHFGDGTRLSIL.

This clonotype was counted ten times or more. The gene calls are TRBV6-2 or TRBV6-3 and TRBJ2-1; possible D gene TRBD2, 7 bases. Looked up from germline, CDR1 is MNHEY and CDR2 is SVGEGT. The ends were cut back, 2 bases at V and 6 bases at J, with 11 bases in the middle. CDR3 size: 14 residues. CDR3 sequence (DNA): TGTGCCAGCAGTTACGACCGGGGGGCCAATGAGCAGTTCTTC. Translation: CASSYDRGANEQFF.

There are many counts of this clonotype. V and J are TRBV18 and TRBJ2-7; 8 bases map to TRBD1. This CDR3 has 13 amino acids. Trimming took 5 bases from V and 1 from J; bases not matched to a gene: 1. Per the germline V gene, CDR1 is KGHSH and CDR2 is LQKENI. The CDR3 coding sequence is TGTGCCAGCTCAGGACAGGGTTCCTACGAGCAGTACTTC. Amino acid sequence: CASSGQGSYEQYF.

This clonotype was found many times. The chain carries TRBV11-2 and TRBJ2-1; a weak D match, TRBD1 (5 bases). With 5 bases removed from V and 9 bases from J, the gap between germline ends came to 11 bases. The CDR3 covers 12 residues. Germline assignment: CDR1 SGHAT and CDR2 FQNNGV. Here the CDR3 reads CASSPHQGEQFF. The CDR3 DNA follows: TGTGCCAGCAGCCCCCACCAGGGTGAGCAGTTCTTC.

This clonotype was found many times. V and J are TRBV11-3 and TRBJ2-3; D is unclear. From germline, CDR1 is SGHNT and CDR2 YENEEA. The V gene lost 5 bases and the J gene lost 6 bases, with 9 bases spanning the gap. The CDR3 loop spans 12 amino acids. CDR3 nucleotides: TGTGCCAGCAGCGCGAGAAGCGATACGCAGTATTTT. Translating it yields CASSARSDTQYF.

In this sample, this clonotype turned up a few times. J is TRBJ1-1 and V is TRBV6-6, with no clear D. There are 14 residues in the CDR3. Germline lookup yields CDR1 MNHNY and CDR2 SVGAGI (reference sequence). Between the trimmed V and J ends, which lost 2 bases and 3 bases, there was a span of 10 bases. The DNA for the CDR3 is TGTGCCAGCAGTTACCCCAACCCGGACACTGAAGCTTTCTTT. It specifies CASSYPNPDTEAFF.

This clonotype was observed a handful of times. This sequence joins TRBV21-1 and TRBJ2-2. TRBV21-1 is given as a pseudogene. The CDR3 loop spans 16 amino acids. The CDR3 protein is CASRAVWDANTGELFF. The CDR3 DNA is TGTGCCAGCAGGGCTGTTTGGGACGCGAACACCGGGGAGCTGTTTTTT.

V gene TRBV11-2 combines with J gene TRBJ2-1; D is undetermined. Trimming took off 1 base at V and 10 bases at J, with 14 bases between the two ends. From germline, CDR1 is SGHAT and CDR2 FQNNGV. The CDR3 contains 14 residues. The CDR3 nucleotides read TGTGCCAGCAGCTTAGGGCACTCCATGTGGGAGCAGTTCTTC. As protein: CASSLGHSMWEQFF.

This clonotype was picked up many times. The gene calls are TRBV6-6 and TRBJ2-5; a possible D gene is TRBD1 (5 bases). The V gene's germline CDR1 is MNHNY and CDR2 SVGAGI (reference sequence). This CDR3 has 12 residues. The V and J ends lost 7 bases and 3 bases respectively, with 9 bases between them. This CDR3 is CASKLGEETQYF. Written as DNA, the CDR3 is TGTGCCAGCAAGCTAGGGGAAGAGACCCAGTACTTC.

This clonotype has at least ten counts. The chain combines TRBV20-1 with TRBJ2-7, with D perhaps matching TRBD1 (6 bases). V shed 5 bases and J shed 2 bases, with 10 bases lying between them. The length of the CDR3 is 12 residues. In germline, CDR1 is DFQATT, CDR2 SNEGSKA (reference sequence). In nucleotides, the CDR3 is TGCAGTGCTTTTCAGGGGACCTACGAGCAGTACTTC. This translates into CSAFQGTYEQYF.